This T cell receptor (beta chain) was sequenced during a study of monozygotic twins with cystic fibrosis. Study-level background: Libraries were built from around 3 micrograms of fragmented DNA using roughly 14 PCR cycles. Study-level points and caveats: Low clonality (median roughly 0.009) suggested a mostly naive repertoire. Co-twins had the most similar V usage for 13 of 16 pairs, J for 8. Monozygotic CF twin pairs shared significantly more nucleotide-identical clonotypes than unrelated CF individuals did.

With respect to this clone: What it recognizes is unknown.

Libraries were prepared by immunoSEQ multiplex PCR; TCRdb keeps only in-frame clonotypes and omits some of them. Altogether more than 9,500 clones are present, roughly 85% being singletons, with the ten largest covering approximately 0.56%. The CDR3 totals 12 residues. CDR1 and CDR2 from the germline V gene are SQVTM and ANQGSEA. Trimming left V 6 bases short and J 7 bases short, with 15 bases between. The receptor was derived from a man aged 18 to 35 with cystic fibrosis. Sequenced sample: blood. This rearrangement joins TRBV29-1 to TRBJ1-2; weak D call: TRBD1 (5 bases). The CDR3 DNA sequence: TGCAGCGTACCCTGGGGGAAAGGTGGCTACACCTTC. It yields the protein CSVPWGKGGYTF.